This T cell receptor (beta chain) was recovered during a study of monozygotic twins with inflammatory bowel disease. Germline CDR1 and CDR2: SGHRS and YFSETQ. There are 14 residues in the CDR3. A word on this clonotype: Its antigen is not known.

Investigators made cDNA in eight separate reactions per sample. Template switching was used to attach UMIs, which incorporated a 6-nucleotide sample barcode. TCRdb re-called the 5' RACE reads and catalogs CDR3 proteins one per entry, DNA excluded. The listing records 300,000 to 450,000 distinct CDR3 sequences. Broader study findings: The existence of one strong signal or clonotype linked to IBD lacked support. Clonotype sharing was lower in IBD patients than healthy twins, most markedly with disease activity.

What was sequenced was blood. The rearrangement links TRBV5-1 to TRBJ1-1. The sequence derives from a human donor with ulcerative colitis or Crohn's disease, or a healthy co-twin of an affected twin (not recorded which). The CDR3 loop is CASSLSRQNTEAFF. The variable domain in full, with the rest retrieved from reference TRBV5-1 and TRBJ1-1, is KAGVTQTPRYLIKTRGQQVTLSCSPISGHRSVSWYQQTPGQGLQFLFEYFSETQRNKGNFPGRFSGRQFSNSRSEMNVSTLELGDSALYLCASSLSRQNTEAFFGQGTRLTVV.